The rows below give T cell receptor beta chains drawn from one sample of a study of cytomegalovirus exposure and HLA in healthy donors. Measured with immunoSEQ multiplex PCR; TCRdb has only the in-frame clones, and not every one. There are around 180,000 clones in the sample; about three quarters occur only once, and about 1.1% lies in the top ten. The material sequenced was PBMCs. The receptors come from a woman aged 40 to 50 in good health and CMV-seronegative. CDR3s include the opening cysteine and the closing phenylalanine or tryptophan. D genes are given only for firm matches. Clone sizes are given selectively: once, few, many, or a class where the clone is expanded.

d_call j_call clone_size v_call cdr3_nt cdr3_aa
TRBD1 TRBJ1-1 - TRBV7-6 TGTGCCAGCAGTCGGACAGGGGTGAACACTGAAGCTTTCTTT CASSRTGVNTEAFF
- TRBJ1-3 - TRBV19 TGTGCCAGTATCGGGGGTATCACCATATATTTT CASIGGITIYF
TRBD1 TRBJ1-1 - TRBV6-1 TGTGCCAGCAGAGATGCCGGGGACAGGGGTGAAGCTTTCTTT CASRDAGDRGEAFF
- TRBJ1-1 - TRBV6-5 TGTGCCAGCACCCCTACGGGGGGGGCGGGCACTGAAGCTTTCTTT CASTPTGGAGTEAFF
TRBD1 TRBJ2-5 - TRBV2 TGTGCCAGCAGCTTCGACAGGGATAAGTACTTC CASSFDRDKYF
- TRBJ1-5 - TRBV18 TGTGCCAGCTCACCTCCAGGCCAGCCCCAGCATTTT CASSPPGQPQHF
- TRBJ1-2 - TRBV7-2 TGTGCCAGCAGCTTTTCCGGGACTCAAGGCTACACCTTC CASSFSGTQGYTF
- TRBJ2-1 - TRBV11-2 TGTGCCAGCAGCCAATTAGCAGACTACAATGAGCAGTTCTTC CASSQLADYNEQFF
- TRBJ2-2 once TRBV30 TGTGCCTCTTCGTTAGACACAAACACCGGGGAGCTGTTTTTT CASSLDTNTGELFF
TRBD1 TRBJ1-4 - TRBV27 TGTGCCAGCAGTCGATGGACAGGGGTTAATGAAAAACTGTTTTTT CASSRWTGVNEKLFF
TRBD1 TRBJ2-4 - TRBV7-9 TGTGCCAGCAGCCAAGCCTGGGACAGGGGGCAGGGGGGCATTCAGTACTTC CASSQAWDRGQGGIQYF
- TRBJ1-1 once TRBV29-1 TGCAGCGCTCGATCGGACTTCGCGAACACTGAAGCTTTCTTT CSARSDFANTEAFF
- TRBJ1-2 - TRBV5-6 TGTGCCAGCAGCTTTGACACGAAACGAGTTAACTATGGCTACACCTTC CASSFDTKRVNYGYTF
TRBD1 TRBJ1-6 - TRBV6-5 TGTGCCAGCAGTGGACAGGGAAGTTCACCCCTCCACTTT CASSGQGSSPLHF
- TRBJ2-1 - TRBV5-1 TGCGCCAGCAGCTCGGGTGGGAGGGAGCAGTTCTTC CASSSGGREQFF
- TRBJ1-4 - TRBV11-3 TGTGCCAGCAGCTTAGTTACAGGTTCTAATGAAAAACTGTTTTTT CASSLVTGSNEKLFF
TRBD1 TRBJ1-1 - TRBV5-6 TGTGCCAGCAGCTTGCCACCGGGACAGGGACACACTGAAGCCTTCTTT CASSLPPGQGHTEAFF
TRBD2 TRBJ2-1 - TRBV6-4 TGTGCCAGCAGTGCAGGGAGGGGCTACAATGAGCAGTTCTTC CASSAGRGYNEQFF
TRBD2 TRBJ2-1 - TRBV7-9 TGTGCCAGCAGCTTAGTGGTACTAGCGGGAGCCTACAATGAGCAGTTCTTC CASSLVVLAGAYNEQFF
TRBD2 TRBJ2-1 - TRBV5-1 TGCGCCAGCAGCTTCCCTTCCCGCGTAGCGGGAGAGGGATACAATGAGCAGTTCTTC CASSFPSRVAGEGYNEQFF
TRBD1 TRBJ1-2 - TRBV19 TGTGCCAGTAGTATATTGGCAAACCGGGACAGGGTTGGCTCCTATGGCTACACCTTC CASSILANRDRVGSYGYTF
TRBD2 TRBJ2-1 - TRBV5-6 TGTGCCAGCAGCCGGGGACTAGCGGGAGCCTACAATGAGCAGTTCTTC CASSRGLAGAYNEQFF
- TRBJ1-3 - TRBV2 TGTGCCAGCAGTGAAAACGGGGGAACGGGAAACACCATATATTTT CASSENGGTGNTIYF
- TRBJ2-3 - TRBV9 TGTGCCAGCAGCGTAGGTAGTGCGGATACGCAGTATTTT CASSVGSADTQYF
TRBD2 TRBJ2-1 - TRBV7-6 TGTGCCAGCAGCAAAATAGCGGGAGGTATAAACAATGAGCAGTTCTTC CASSKIAGGINNEQFF
TRBD1 TRBJ1-5 few TRBV10-1 TGCGCCAGCAGTGGATCTAACAGGGGAAGCAATCAGCCCCAGCATTTT CASSGSNRGSNQPQHF
TRBD2 TRBJ2-2 - TRBV14 TGTGCCAGCAGCCAAGACCGCCGGGGAGGGAGAAAGGGCGGGGAGCTGTTTTTT CASSQDRRGGRKGGELFF
- TRBJ1-4 once TRBV7-7 TGTGCTAGCAGCCCACTCGCGGGAGGTGAAAAACTGTTTTTT CASSPLAGGEKLFF
- TRBJ2-3 few TRBV12-2 TGTGCAAGTCGCCCTAGGCGGACTAGCGGGAGTTCAAATACGCAGTATTTT CASRPRRTSGSSNTQYF
- TRBJ2-7 - TRBV7-9 TGTGCCTCGAGACCTAGCGCCACCGAGGGCGAGCAGTACTTC CASRPSATEGEQYF
- TRBJ1-2 once TRBV11-2 TGTGCCAGCAGCCCCTTCCCGGGGATGGGCTATGGCTACACCTTC CASSPFPGMGYGYTF
- TRBJ1-1 - TRBV10-3 TGTGCCATCGGGGGGGCGGAGACGGTTTCTGGGAACACTGAAGCTTTCTTT CAIGGAETVSGNTEAFF
TRBD1 TRBJ2-3 - TRBV9 TGTGCCAGCAGCCACAGGGGGCGAATCACAGATACGCAGTATTTT CASSHRGRITDTQYF
- TRBJ2-1 - TRBV9 TGTGCCAGCAGCCCCCAGAGGGTAGCGGACAATGAGCAGTTCTTC CASSPQRVADNEQFF
TRBD2 TRBJ2-3 - TRBV7-2 TGTGCCAGCAGCTTATCTTCATTTACTAGCGGGAGGTCGGCTACGCAGTATTTT CASSLSSFTSGRSATQYF
- TRBJ1-2 - TRBV4-2 TGTGCCAGCAGCCCCCGGACAGATGAGGGCTACACCTTC CASSPRTDEGYTF
- TRBJ1-6 - TRBV7-2 TGTGCCAGCAGCTTAGCGCAGGTTGATAATTCACCCCTCCACTTT CASSLAQVDNSPLHF